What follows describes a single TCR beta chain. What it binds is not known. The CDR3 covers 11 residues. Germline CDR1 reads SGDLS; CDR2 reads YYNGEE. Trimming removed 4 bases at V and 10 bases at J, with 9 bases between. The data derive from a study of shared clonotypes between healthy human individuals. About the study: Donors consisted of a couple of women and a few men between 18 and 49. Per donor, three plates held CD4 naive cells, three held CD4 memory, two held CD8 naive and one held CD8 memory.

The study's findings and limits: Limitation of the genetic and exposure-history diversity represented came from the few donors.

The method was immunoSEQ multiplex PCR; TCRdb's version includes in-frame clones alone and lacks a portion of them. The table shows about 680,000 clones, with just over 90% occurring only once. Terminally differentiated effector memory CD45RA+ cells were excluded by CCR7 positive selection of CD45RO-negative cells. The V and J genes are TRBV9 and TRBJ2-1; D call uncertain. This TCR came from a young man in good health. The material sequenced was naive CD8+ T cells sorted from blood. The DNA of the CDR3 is TGTGCCAGCAGCCAGCGTGGCGAGCAGTTCTTC. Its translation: CASSQRGEQFF.